The TCR beta chain under discussion was sequenced for a study of cytomegalovirus exposure and HLA in healthy donors. The germline gives CDR1 SNHLY, CDR2 FYNNEI. Losses at the gene ends were 2 bases for V and 4 bases for J; bases not matched to a gene: 9. CDR3 size: 16 residues. Researchers ran the PCR with 60 Vbeta and 13 Jbeta primers. Profiling relied on immunoSEQ multiplex PCR, and the TCRdb table lists in-frame clones only, not all of them. This table has approximately 140,000 clones, 75% to 85% appearing once. The chain has TRBV2 and TRBJ2-3; 7 bases match TRBD2. This TCR derives from a human donor in good health. The source material was PBMCs. CDR3 in amino acids: CASSELGGGRSDTQYF. The CDR3 DNA reads TGTGCCAGCAGTGAATTGGGGGGGGGTAGGTCAGATACGCAGTATTTT.